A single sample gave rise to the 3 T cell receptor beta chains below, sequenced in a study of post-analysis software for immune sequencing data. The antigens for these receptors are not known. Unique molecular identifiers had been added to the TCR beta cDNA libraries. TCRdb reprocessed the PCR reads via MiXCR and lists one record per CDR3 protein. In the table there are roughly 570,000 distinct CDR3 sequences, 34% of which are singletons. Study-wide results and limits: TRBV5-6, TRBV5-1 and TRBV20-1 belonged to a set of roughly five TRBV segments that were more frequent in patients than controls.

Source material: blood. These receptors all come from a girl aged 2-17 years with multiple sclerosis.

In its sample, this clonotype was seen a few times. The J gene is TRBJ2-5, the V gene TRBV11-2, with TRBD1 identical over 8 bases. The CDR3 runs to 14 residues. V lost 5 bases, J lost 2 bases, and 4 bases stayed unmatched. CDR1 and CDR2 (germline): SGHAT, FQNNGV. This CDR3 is CASSETGEQETQYF. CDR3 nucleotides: TGTGCCAGCAGCGAGACAGGGGAACAAGAGACCCAGTACTTC. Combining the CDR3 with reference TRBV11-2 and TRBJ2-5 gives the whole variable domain EAGVAQSPRYKIIEKRQSVAFWCNPISGHATLYWYQQILGQGPKLLIQFQNNGVVDDSQLPKDRFSAERLKGVDSTLKIQPAKLEDSAVYLCASSETGEQETQYFGPGTRLLVL.

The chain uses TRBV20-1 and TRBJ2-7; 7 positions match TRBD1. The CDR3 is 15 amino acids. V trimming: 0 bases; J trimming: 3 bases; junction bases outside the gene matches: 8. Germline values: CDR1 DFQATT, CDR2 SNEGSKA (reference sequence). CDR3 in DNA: TGCAGTGCTAGAGATTTAACTGCAGGGGGCTACGAGCAGTACTTC. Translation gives CSARDLTAGGYEQYF.

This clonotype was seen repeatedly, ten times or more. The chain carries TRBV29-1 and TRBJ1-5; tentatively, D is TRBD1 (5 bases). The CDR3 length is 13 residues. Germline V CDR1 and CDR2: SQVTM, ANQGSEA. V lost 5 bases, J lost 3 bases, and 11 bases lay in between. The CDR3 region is CSVLTANNQPQHF. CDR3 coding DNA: TGCAGCGTTCTGACAGCTAACAATCAGCCCCAGCATTTT.